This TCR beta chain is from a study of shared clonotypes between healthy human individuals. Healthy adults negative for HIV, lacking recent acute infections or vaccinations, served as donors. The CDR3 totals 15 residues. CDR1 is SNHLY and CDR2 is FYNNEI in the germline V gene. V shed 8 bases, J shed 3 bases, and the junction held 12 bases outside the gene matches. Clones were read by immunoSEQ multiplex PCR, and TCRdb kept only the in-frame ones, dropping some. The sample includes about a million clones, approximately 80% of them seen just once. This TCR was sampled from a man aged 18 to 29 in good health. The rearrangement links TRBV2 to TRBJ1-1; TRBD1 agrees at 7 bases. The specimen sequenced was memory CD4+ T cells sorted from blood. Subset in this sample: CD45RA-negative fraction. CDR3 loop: CASLLRGLRDTEAFF. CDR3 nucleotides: TGTGCCAGCCTTTTGAGGGGGCTTCGGGACACTGAAGCTTTCTTT.